This is a list of T cell receptor beta chains from one sample in a study of T cell repertoires in cytomegalovirus infection. TCRdb reanalysed the reads using MiXCR and keeps one entry per CDR3 protein. The sample lists some 130,000 distinct CDR3 sequences, roughly a quarter seen once, with about 37% in the top ten. Antigen specificity for these receptors is unknown. The sequenced material came from PBMCs, sequenced either directly or after in vitro stimulation (not recorded which). Receptors were obtained from a human donor in good health (CMV status not recorded). Some clones in this sample may be carry-over from other donors' samples. The CDR3 runs from the conserved cysteine through the conserved F or W. D genes are given only for firm matches. Expanded clones get a size class; other rows say once, few or many, or leave the size out.

TRBV10-3	.	14	.	TRBJ2-5	CATSEQGGQETQYF	TGTGCCACCAGTGAACAGGGAGGACAAGAGACCCAGTACTTC
TRBV29-1	TRBD1	15	.	TRBJ1-3	CSVARTGDIGNTIYF	TGCAGCGTTGCTCGGACAGGGGATATCGGAAACACCATATATTTT
TRBV4-1	TRBD2	15	.	TRBJ2-3	CASSQDRGGGDTQYF	TGCGCCAGCAGCCAAGATCGGGGGGGCGGAGATACGCAGTATTTT
TRBV5-8	TRBD1	12	.	TRBJ1-1	CASSRDRAEAFF	TGTGCCAGCAGCCGGGACAGGGCTGAAGCTTTCTTT
TRBV11-2	.	13	many	TRBJ2-7	CASSFLRDYEQYF	TGTGCCAGCAGCTTCCTCAGGGACTACGAGCAGTACTTC
TRBV28	.	13	many	TRBJ1-2	CASSPPGNYGYTF	TGTGCCAGCAGCCCGCCAGGGAACTATGGCTACACCTTC
TRBV27	.	13	.	TRBJ2-6	CASSPTGANVLTF	TGTGCCAGCAGCCCCACCGGGGCCAACGTCCTGACTTTC
TRBV5-8	TRBD2	16	few	TRBJ2-7	CASSIPPGLAGVEQYF	TGTGCCAGCAGCATCCCACCGGGACTAGCGGGAGTTGAGCAGTACTTC
TRBV7-2	.	18	many	TRBJ2-1	CASSSKLGRLAYYNEQFF	TGTGCCAGCAGCTCCAAGCTAGGCAGGCTAGCGTACTACAATGAGCAGTTCTTC
TRBV19	.	15	many	TRBJ2-1	CASSNTRGGSHEQFF	TGTGCCAGTAGCAATACCCGTGGAGGGTCCCATGAGCAGTTCTTC
TRBV19	.	13	few	TRBJ1-2	CASSIEGRMGYTF	TGTGCCAGCAGTATCGAGGGCAGAATGGGCTACACCTTC
TRBV6-2/TRBV6-3	.	16	.	TRBJ2-1	CASSYYQGPPRNEQFF	TGTGCCAGCAGTTACTATCAGGGACCCCCCAGGAATGAGCAGTTCTTC
TRBV6-1	.	14	.	TRBJ2-1	CASPRSLTRDEQFF	TGTGCCAGCCCCAGGAGCCTAACGCGGGATGAGCAGTTCTTC